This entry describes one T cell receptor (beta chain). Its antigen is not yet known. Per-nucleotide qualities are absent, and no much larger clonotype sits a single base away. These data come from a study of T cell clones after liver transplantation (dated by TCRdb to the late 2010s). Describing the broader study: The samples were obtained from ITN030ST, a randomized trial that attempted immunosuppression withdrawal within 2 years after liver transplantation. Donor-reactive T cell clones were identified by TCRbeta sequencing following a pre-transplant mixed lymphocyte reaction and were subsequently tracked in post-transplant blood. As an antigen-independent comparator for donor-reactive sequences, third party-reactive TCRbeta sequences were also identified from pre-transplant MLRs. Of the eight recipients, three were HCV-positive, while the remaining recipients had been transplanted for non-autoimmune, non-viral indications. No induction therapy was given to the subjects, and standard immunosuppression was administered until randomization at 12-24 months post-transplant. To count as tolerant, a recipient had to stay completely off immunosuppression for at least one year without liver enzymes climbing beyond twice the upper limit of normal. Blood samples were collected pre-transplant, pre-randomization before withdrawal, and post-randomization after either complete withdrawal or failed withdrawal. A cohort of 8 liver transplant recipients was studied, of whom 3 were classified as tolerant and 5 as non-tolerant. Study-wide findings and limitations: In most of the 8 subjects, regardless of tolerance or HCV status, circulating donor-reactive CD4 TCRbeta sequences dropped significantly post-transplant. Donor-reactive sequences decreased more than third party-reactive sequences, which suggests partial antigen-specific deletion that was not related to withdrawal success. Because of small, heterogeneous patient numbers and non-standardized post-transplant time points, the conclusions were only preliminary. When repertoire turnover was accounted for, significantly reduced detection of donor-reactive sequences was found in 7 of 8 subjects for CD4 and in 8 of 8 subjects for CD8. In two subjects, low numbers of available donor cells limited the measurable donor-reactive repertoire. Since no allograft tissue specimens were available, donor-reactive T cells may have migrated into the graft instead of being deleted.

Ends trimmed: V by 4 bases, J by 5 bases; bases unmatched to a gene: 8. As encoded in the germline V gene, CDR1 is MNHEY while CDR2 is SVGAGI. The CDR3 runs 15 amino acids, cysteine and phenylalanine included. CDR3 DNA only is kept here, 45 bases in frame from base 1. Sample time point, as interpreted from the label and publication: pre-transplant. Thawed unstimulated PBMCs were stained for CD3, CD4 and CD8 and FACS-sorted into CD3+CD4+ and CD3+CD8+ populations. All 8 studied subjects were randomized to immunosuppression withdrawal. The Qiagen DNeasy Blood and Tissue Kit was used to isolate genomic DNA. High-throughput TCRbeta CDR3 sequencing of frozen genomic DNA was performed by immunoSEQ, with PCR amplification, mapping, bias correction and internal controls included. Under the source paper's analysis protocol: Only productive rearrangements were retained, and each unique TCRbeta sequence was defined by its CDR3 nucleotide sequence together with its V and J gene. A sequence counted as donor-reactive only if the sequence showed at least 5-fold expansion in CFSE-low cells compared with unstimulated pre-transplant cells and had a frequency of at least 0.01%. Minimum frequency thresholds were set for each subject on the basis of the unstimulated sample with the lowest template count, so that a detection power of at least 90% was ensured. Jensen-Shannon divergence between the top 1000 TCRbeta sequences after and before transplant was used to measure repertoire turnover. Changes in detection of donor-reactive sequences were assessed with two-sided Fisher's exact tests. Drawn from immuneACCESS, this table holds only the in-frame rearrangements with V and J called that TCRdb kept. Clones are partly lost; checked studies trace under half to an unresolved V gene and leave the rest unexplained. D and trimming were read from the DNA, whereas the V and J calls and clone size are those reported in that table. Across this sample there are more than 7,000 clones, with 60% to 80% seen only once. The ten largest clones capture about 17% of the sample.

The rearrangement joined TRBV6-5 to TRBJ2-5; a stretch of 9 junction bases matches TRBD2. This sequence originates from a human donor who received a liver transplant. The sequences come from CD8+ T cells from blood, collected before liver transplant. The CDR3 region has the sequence CASSWGRGGHETQYF. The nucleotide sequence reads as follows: TGTGCCAGCAGTTGGGGGCGGGGGGGCCACGAGACCCAGTACTTC.